Reported below is one T cell receptor beta chain. This entry is derived from a study of blood T cells in healthy people across ages. V was trimmed by 7 bases and J by 7 bases, leaving 23 bases between them. The CDR3 extends over 15 amino acids. Germline V CDR1 and CDR2: SQVTM, ANQGSEA. A second PCR of 7 to 11 cycles used a sample-barcoded 5' primer and a J-beta primer mix. TCRdb reprocessed the 5' RACE reads with MiXCR, giving one entry per CDR3 protein. The table has approximately 850,000 distinct CDR3 sequences, about 62% seen once. What was sequenced was blood. This TCR was sampled from a man aged 30 to 45 in good health. The V and J genes are TRBV29-1 and TRBJ2-1, with D tentatively TRBD2 (7 bases). CDR3 loop: CSAERAGGPENEQFF. CDR3 nucleotide sequence: TGCAGCGCCGAACGCGCCGGGGGGCCGGAAAATGAGCAGTTCTTC.